This T cell receptor beta chain was sequenced for a study of T cell responses to AZD1222 COVID-19 vaccine. Across the whole study: Second-dose schedules of about 4 or about 12 weeks were combined. Findings and limits, study-wide: Breadth and depth of Spike-specific TCRs rose after two AZD1222 doses. Nearly half of unique spike-specific TCRs reportedly avoided B.1.351 and B.1.1.7 mutated regions.

This CDR3 comprises 14 residues. V gave up 5 bases and J gave up 3 bases, with 16 bases separating them. The germline gives CDR1 SQVTM, CDR2 ANQGSEA. The repertoire was sequenced with immunoSEQ multiplex PCR; TCRdb's copy has only in-frame clones and lacks some. This table has 100,000 to 150,000 clones, more than 70% appearing once. On this clone: Its target is unknown.

The chain joins TRBV29-1 to TRBJ1-2; D call uncertain. This receptor was obtained from an adult in good health. Sequenced material: peripheral blood, taken on day 0 of AZD1222 vaccination. CDR3 DNA sequence: TGCAGCGTTTTAGTCGGGCTCCAGGACTATGGCTACACCTTC. It yields the protein CSVLVGLQDYGYTF. Complete variable domain (other parts from reference TRBV29-1 and TRBJ1-2): SAVISQKPSRDICQRGTSLTIQCQVDSQVTMMFWYRQQPGQSLTLIATANQGSEATYESGFVIDKFPISRPNLTFSTLTVSNMSPEDSSIYLCSVLVGLQDYGYTFGSGTRLTVV.